This T cell receptor (beta chain) was recovered during a study of control samples from healthy donors and cancer patients. Germline values: CDR1 MNHNY, CDR2 SVGAGI (reference sequence). The V and J ends lost 4 bases and 0 bases respectively, with 12 bases between them. The length of the CDR3 is 15 residues. The assay was immunoSEQ multiplex PCR, and TCRdb's table has in-frame clones only and misses some. Counted here are around 150,000 clones, about 86% occurring once; the ten biggest clones make up 1.5% to 2%. This clone turned up a few times. Material for sequencing was blood. The receptor was derived from a man between 18 and 35 years old in good health. The V call is TRBV6-6, the J call TRBJ1-1; D is perhaps TRBD1 (5 bases). CDR3 sequence (DNA): TGTGCCAGCAGTTCTGGGGGATTGGTGAACACTGAAGCTTTCTTT. Encoded protein: CASSSGGLVNTEAFF.